This T cell receptor (beta chain) originates from a study of OX40 agonist ivuxolimab in advanced cancers. Study as a whole: The group had a mean age of about 65 years, ranged from about 20 to 85, and was 80% to 85% male. Study-wide results and caveats: With doses of 0.1-3.0 mg/kg, partial responders showed among the lowest clonal expansion.

Assay: immunoSEQ multiplex PCR; the TCRdb copy retains only in-frame clones and omits some. This table has some 49,000 clones, about 85% appearing once. This CDR3 is built from 13 residues. The germline V gene encodes CDR1 SSHAT and CDR2 FNYEAQ (reference sequence). V was pared by 6 bases and J by 8 bases, with 14 bases between. This clone was seen once. Its antigen remains unidentified. The sample in question was CD4+ or CD8+ T cells sorted from blood, obtained in a trial of the OX40 agonist ivuxolimab. This receptor was obtained from an adult with an advanced solid tumor such as melanoma, head and neck, liver or kidney cancer. V usage is TRBV7-7 and J usage is TRBJ1-3, with D perhaps TRBD1 (5 bases). Here the CDR3 reads CASSRDGGDTIYF. The CDR3 nucleotides read TGTGCCAGCAGTCGGGACGGAGGGGACACCATATATTTT.